This T cell receptor beta chain stems from a study of T cell changes during pregnancy in multiple sclerosis. Unmatched junction bases numbered 4, after V lost 5 bases and J lost 2 bases. From germline, CDR1 is SGHVS and CDR2 FNYEAQ. The CDR3 sequence is 15 residues long. Clones were read by immunoSEQ multiplex PCR, and TCRdb kept only the in-frame ones, dropping some. This sample has tens of thousands of clones, with 93% found just once. The receptor was isolated from a female donor with multiple sclerosis, enrolled in a pregnancy study. The chain is built from TRBV7-6 and TRBJ2-3, with TRBD2 matching 10 bases. Source: peripheral blood, taken in the second trimester of pregnancy. DNA for the CDR3: TGTGCCAGCAGCACTCTAGCGGGGGTCACAGATACGCAGTATTTT. Translating it yields CASSTLAGVTDTQYF.